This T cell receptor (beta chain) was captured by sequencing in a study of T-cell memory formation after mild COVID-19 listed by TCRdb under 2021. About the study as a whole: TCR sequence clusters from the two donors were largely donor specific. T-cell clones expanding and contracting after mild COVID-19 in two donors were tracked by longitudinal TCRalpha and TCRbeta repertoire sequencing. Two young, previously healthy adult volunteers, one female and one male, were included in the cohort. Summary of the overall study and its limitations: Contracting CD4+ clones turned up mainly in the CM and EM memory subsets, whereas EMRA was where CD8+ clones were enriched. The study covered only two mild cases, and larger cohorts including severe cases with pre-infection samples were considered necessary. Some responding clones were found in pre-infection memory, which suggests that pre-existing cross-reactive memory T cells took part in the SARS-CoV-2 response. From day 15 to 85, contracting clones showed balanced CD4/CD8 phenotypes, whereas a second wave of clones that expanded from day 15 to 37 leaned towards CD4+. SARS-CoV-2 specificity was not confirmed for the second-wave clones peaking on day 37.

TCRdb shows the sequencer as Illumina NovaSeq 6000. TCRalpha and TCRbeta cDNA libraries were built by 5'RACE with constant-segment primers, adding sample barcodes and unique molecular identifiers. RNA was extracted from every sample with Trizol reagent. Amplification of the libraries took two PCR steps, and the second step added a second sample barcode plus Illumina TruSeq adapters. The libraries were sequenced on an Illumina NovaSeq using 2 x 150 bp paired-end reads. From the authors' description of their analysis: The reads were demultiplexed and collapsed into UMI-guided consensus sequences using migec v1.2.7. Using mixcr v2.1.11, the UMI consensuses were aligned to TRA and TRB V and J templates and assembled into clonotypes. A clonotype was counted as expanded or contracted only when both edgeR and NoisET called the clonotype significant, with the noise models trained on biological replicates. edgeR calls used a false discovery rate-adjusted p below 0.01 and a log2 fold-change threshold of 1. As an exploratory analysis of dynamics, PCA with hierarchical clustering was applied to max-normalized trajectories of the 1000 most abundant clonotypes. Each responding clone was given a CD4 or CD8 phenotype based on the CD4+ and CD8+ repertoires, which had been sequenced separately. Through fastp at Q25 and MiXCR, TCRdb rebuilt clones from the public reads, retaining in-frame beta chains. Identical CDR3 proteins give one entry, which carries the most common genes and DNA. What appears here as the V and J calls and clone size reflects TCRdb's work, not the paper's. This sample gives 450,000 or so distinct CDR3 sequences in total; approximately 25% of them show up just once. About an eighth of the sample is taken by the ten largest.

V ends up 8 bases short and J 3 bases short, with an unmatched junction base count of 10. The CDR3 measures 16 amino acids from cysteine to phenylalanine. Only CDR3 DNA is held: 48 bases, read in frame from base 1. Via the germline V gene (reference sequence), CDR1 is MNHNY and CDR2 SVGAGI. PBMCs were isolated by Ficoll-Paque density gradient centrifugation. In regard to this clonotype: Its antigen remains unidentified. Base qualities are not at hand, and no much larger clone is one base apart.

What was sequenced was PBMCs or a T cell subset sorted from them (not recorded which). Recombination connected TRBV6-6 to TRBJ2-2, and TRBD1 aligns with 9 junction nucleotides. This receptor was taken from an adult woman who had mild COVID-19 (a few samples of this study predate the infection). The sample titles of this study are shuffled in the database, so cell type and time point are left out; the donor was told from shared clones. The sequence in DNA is TGTGCCAGCCGCGACAGGGGGGACAGGGACACCGGGGAGCTGTTTTTT. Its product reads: CASRDRGDRDTGELFF.